This T cell receptor (beta chain) was observed in a study of blood T cell repertoires in COVID-19. Sequenced by immunoSEQ multiplex PCR; TCRdb stores in-frame clones only, minus some. The table has 450,000 or so clones, 70% to 90% seen once; the top ten hold roughly 0.78%. Germline trimming cut 10 bases from V and 2 bases from J; bases unmatched to any gene: 18. CDR3 length: 18 residues. Germline CDR1 reads MGHDK; CDR2 reads SYGVNS. The chain carries TRBV25-1 and TRBJ2-1, with 9 bases fitting TRBD1. Sequences were obtained from peripheral blood. This receptor was obtained from a man younger than 35 with COVID-19, enrolled during active disease. The DNA for the CDR3 is TGTGCCAACTATGTTGTACAGGGGGCCGTCGATGCCTACAATGAGCAGTTCTTC. It encodes CANYVVQGAVDAYNEQFF. The whole variable domain, filled in from reference TRBV25-1 and TRBJ2-1, reads EADIYQTPRYLVIGTGKKITLECSQTMGHDKMYWYQQDPGMELHLIHYSYGVNSTEKGDLSSESTVSRIRTEHFPLTLESARPSHTSQYLCANYVVQGAVDAYNEQFFGPGTRLTVL.